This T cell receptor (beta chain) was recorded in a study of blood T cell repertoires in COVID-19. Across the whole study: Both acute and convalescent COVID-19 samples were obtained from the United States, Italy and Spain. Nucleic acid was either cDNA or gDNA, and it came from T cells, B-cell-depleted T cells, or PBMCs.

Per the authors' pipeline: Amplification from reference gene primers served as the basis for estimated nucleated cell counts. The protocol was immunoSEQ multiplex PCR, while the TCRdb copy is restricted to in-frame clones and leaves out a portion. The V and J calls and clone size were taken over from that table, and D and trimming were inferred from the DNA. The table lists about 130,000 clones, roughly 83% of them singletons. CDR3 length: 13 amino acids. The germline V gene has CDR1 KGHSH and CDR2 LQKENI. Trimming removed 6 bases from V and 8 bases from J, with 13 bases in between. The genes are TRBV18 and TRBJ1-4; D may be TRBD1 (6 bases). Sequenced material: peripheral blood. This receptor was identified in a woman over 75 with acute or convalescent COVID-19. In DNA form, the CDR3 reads TGTGCCAGCTCGTCGGGGGGCGAGGAAAAACTGTTTTTT. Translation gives CASSSGGEEKLFF.